What follows are 3 T cell receptor beta chains derived from one specimen sequenced in a study of blood T cell repertoires in COVID-19. The assay was immunoSEQ multiplex PCR, and TCRdb's table has in-frame clones only and misses some. This sample carries 100,000 to 150,000 clones, 88% of them seen once, and the ten largest clones take 7.6%. The sample consisted of peripheral blood. These receptors came from a man between 50 and 59 years old with acute or convalescent COVID-19.

V gene TRBV21-1 combines with J gene TRBJ2-1; whether TRBD2, the table's D call, matches the DNA was not checked. TRBV21-1 counts as a pseudogene. This CDR3 region has 16 residues. The CDR3 DNA sequence: TGTGCCAGCAGCAAGGGCCAAGAGTGGAGGGACAATGAGCAGTTCTTC. Amino acids: CASSKGQEWRDNEQFF.

This chain joins TRBV5-1 and TRBJ1-2, with 7 positions matching TRBD1. J lost 4 bases, V lost 3 bases, and 18 bases had no gene match. The CDR3 is 18 residues long. Germline-derived CDR1 and CDR2 are SGHRS and YFSETQ. The CDR3 bases are TGCGCCAGCAGCTCGCCAACCCCTGGGACAGAGAGCCCCTATGGCTACACCTTC. Its translation: CASSSPTPGTESPYGYTF.

The rearrangement joins TRBV4-1 to TRBJ2-7; D remains ambiguous. The CDR3 is 15 amino acids. Per germline, CDR1 MGHRA and CDR2 YSYEKL. V lost 0 bases and J lost 3, with 12 bases in between. The DNA of the CDR3 is TGCGCCAGCAGCCAAGAAGCTCGCGGCAGCTACGAGCAGTACTTC. Its translation is CASSQEARGSYEQYF.